In this sample, the clone carrying this TCR beta chain turned up a few times. As yet, its antigen is unknown. A minimum of 6.5 million PBMCs was isolated per sample. This sample is part of a study of blood T cells in healthy people across ages. Whole-study findings and limits: More naive CD4+ cells and higher diversity marked long-lived donors relative to aged donors. Diversity of TCR beta per million T cells declined in a roughly linear way with age. Not knowing donor CMV status may have confounded expanded clonotype changes.

Combining a sample-barcoded 5' primer with a J-beta primer mix, a second PCR ran for roughly 7 to 11 cycles. TCRdb ran MiXCR on the 5' RACE reads and lists one entry per CDR3 protein. Of about 1.6 million distinct CDR3 sequences listed, roughly 32% are singletons. Material: blood. The receptor was derived from a woman in her thirties in good health.

The CDR3: CASNVGQGKANSEQFF. The CDR3 coding sequence is TGTGCCAGCAACGTCGGACAGGGGAAGGCCAATTCGGAGCAGTTCTTC. The chain carries TRBV13 and TRBJ2-1, with TRBD1 matching over 9 bases. This CDR3 spans 16 amino acids. The germline V gene encodes CDR1 PRHDT and CDR2 FYEKMQ (reference sequence). The junction had 17 bases not matched to a gene; V was cut back by 7 bases and J by 10 bases.